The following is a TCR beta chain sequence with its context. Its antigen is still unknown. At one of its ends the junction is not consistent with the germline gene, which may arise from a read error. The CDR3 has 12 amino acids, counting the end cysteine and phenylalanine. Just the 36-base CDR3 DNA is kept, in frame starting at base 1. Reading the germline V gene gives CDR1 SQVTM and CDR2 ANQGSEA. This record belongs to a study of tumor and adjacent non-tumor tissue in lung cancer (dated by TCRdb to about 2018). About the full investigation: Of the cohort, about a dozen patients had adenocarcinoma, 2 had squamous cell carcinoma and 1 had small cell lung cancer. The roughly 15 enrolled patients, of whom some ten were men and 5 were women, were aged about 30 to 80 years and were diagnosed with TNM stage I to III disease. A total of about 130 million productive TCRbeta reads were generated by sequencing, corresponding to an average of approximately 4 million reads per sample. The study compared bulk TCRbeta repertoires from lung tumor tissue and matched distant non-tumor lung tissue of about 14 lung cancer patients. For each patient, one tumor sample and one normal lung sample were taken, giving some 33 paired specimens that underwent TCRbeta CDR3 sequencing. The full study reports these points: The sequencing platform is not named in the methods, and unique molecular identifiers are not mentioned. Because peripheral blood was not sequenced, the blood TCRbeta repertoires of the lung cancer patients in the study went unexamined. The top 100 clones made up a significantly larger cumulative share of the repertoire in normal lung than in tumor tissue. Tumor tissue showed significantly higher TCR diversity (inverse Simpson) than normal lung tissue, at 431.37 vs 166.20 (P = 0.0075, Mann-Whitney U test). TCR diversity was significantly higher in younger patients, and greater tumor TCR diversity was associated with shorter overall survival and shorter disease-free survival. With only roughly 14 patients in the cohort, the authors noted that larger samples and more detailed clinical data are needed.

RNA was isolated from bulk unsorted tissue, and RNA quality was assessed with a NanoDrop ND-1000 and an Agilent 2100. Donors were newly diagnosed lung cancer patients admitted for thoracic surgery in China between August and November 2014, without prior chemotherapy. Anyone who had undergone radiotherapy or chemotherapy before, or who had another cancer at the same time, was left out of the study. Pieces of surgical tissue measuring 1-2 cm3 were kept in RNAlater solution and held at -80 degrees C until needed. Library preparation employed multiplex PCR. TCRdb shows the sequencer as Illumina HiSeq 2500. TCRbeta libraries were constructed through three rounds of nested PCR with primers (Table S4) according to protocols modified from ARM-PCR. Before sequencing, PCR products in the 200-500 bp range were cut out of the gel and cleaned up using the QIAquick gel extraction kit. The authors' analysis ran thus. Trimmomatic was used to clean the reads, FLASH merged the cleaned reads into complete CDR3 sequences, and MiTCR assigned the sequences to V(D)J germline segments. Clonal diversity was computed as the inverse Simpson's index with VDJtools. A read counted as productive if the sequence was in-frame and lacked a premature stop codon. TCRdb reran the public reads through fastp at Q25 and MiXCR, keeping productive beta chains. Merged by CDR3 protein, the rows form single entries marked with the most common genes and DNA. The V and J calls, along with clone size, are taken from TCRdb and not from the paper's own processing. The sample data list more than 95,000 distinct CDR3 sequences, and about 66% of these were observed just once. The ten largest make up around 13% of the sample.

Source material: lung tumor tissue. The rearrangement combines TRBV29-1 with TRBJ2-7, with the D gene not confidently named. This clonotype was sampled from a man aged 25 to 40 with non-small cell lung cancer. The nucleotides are TGCAGGGTTGAAAAAGACAACTACGAGCAGTACTTC. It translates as CRVEKDNYEQYF.